The rows below give T cell receptor beta chains drawn from one sample of a study of human T cells and chemical hapten exposure. From the RACE reads, TCRdb called clonotypes with MiXCR, one entry per CDR3 protein. The sample consists of fewer than 40,000 distinct CDR3 sequences, 10% to 15% of them appearing once. The sample here was whole blood, taken in connection with sensitization to the hapten diphenylcyclopropenone (DPC). All receptors come from a middle-aged woman with alopecia areata. Some clones in this sample may be carry-over from other donors' samples. Both conserved end residues are part of each CDR3. A D gene is named only where the DNA matches it firmly. Some rows have no size entry. The others give once, few or many, or a class for an expanded clone.

j_call,v_call,cdr3_length,clone_size,d_call,cdr3_nt,cdr3_aa
TRBJ1-1,TRBV29-1,13,many,.,TGCAGCGTTTGTAGGGGTCGGGGCACTGAAGCTTTCTTT,CSVCRGRGTEAFF
TRBJ2-7,TRBV10-3,14,.,TRBD1,TGTGCCATCAGTGAGCCTGACAGGGGCTACGAGCAGTACTTC,CAISEPDRGYEQYF
TRBJ1-2,TRBV20-1,14,few,TRBD1,TGCAGTGCTAGAGACGACAGGGGGCGTGAGGGCTACACCTTC,CSARDDRGREGYTF
TRBJ2-7,TRBV2,15,.,TRBD1,TGTGCCAGCAGTGAAGGGGGACAGGGGACTAGGGAGCAGTACTTC,CASSEGGQGTREQYF
TRBJ1-6,TRBV27,17,many,TRBD1,TGTGCCAGCAGTTTACTTGCGGGACAGGGCCATAATTCACCCCTCCACTTT,CASSLLAGQGHNSPLHF
TRBJ1-1,TRBV7-3,12,many,.,TGTGCCAGCAGCTCCCCTGGAGGTGAAGCTTTCTTT,CASSSPGGEAFF
TRBJ2-7,TRBV27,13,.,.,TGTGCCAGCAGTTTCTCGGGGAACTACGAGCAGTACTTC,CASSFSGNYEQYF
TRBJ1-1,TRBV28,13,many,TRBD1,TGTGCCAGCAGTTTAGGACAGGGAGTTGGAGCTTTCTTT,CASSLGQGVGAFF
TRBJ2-1,TRBV4-3,13,many,.,TGCGCCAGCAGCCAATATTACTCCGGCGAGCAGTTCTTC,CASSQYYSGEQFF
TRBJ2-3,TRBV28,14,.,TRBD2,TGTGCCAGCAGCCCCACTAGCGGGGTAGATACGCAGTATTTT,CASSPTSGVDTQYF
TRBJ2-7,TRBV28,14,few,TRBD1,TGTGCCAGTCGAACACCGGGACAGGGGGATTGGCAGTACTTC,CASRTPGQGDWQYF
TRBJ2-6,TRBV7-3,18,many,.,TGTGCCAGCAGCATCGACCCTTCGAACTCTGCTGGGGCCAACGTCCTGACTTTC,CASSIDPSNSAGANVLTF
TRBJ2-7,TRBV10-3,11,.,.,TGTGCCACCTATAGGGCAGAGGAGCAGTACTTC,CATYRAEEQYF
TRBJ1-2,TRBV7-8,16,.,.,TGTGCCAGCAGCCCAGTCTTGGGGGAAATAGCCTATGGCTACACCTTC,CASSPVLGEIAYGYTF
TRBJ2-5,TRBV15,15,many,.,TGTGCCACCAGCAGAGATCCCCAGCCCCAAGAGACCCAGTACTTC,CATSRDPQPQETQYF
TRBJ1-4,TRBV18,17,many,TRBD1,TGTGCCAGCTCACCACCGAGTAGGGACAGCCAAAATGAAAAACTGTTTTTT,CASSPPSRDSQNEKLFF
TRBJ2-5,TRBV10-3,14,many,.,TGTGCCATCAGTGAAGGAGGGGGCCAAGAGACCCAGTACTTC,CAISEGGGQETQYF
TRBJ2-2,TRBV3-1,12,many,.,TGTGCCAGCAGCCTAGGGCCAGGGGAGCTGTTTTTT,CASSLGPGELFF
TRBJ2-3,TRBV7-2,12,many,.,TGTGCCAGCAGCCCGACCACAGATACGCAGTATTTT,CASSPTTDTQYF
TRBJ2-2,TRBV18,16,few,.,TGTGCCAGCTCACCACCGCAGGGGCTGAACACCGGGGAGCTGTTTTTT,CASSPPQGLNTGELFF
TRBJ2-1,TRBV28,16,many,TRBD2,TGTGCCAGCAGCTCTCCGATAGCGGGAGCCTACAATGAGCAGTTCTTC,CASSSPIAGAYNEQFF
TRBJ1-2,TRBV20-1,13,few,.,TGCAGTGCTAGAGCGACAGCTAACTATGGCTACACCTTC,CSARATANYGYTF
TRBJ2-1,TRBV11-2,13,few,.,TGTGCCAGCAGCTTAGCGCTATACAATGAGCAGTTCTTC,CASSLALYNEQFF
TRBJ2-7,TRBV4-1,15,few,.,TGCGCCAGCAGCCGCCAGAGGGGAAACTCCTACGAGCAGTACTTC,CASSRQRGNSYEQYF
TRBJ2-3,TRBV4-1,15,few,.,TGCGCCAGCAGCCGCGGACAGACAAGCACAGATACGCAGTATTTT,CASSRGQTSTDTQYF
TRBJ1-2,TRBV30,15,.,.,TGTGCCTGGAGTCCTTCGCTGGTAACTAACTATGGCTACACCTTC,CAWSPSLVTNYGYTF
TRBJ2-2,TRBV7-2,14,many,.,TGTGCCAGCACCACGAGTATTTCGGCCGGGGAGCTGTTTTTT,CASTTSISAGELFF
TRBJ2-5,TRBV7-6,15,many,TRBD2,TGTGCCAGCAGCTTAGGAGCACGGGAGGGAGAGACCCAGTACTTC,CASSLGAREGETQYF
TRBJ2-5,TRBV10-3,13,many,.,TGTGCCATCAGTGATGGTGGCCAAGAGACCCAGTACTTC,CAISDGGQETQYF
TRBJ1-3,TRBV18,16,many,.,TGTGCCAGCTCACCGGGGCTCACAAGCTCTGGAAACACCATATATTTT,CASSPGLTSSGNTIYF
TRBJ2-6,TRBV2,15,.,TRBD2,TGTGCCAGCATGGAGGGGAGGGCTGGGGCCAACGTCCTGACTTTC,CASMEGRAGANVLTF
TRBJ2-1,TRBV27,18,many,.,TGTGCCAGCAGTTTAGAGGGGGGATGGGGTGTGGGCGGCAATGAGCAGTTCTTC,CASSLEGGWGVGGNEQFF
TRBJ2-2,TRBV7-9,16,many,TRBD2,TGTGCCAGCAGACGTCTAGCGGGGGACCCTCCCGGGGAGCTGTTTTTT,CASRRLAGDPPGELFF
TRBJ2-1,TRBV5-1,14,.,.,TGCGCCAGCAGCTTGGCCCAGAACTACAATGAGCAGTTCTTC,CASSLAQNYNEQFF
TRBJ2-2,TRBV6-1,15,many,TRBD2,TGTGCCAGCAGTGAAAGGACTAGCGGTAGCGGGGAGCTGTTTTTT,CASSERTSGSGELFF
TRBJ1-6,TRBV4-1,14,.,TRBD1,TGCGCCAGCAGCCGGACAGGGGAGAATTCACCCCTCCACTTT,CASSRTGENSPLHF
TRBJ1-5,TRBV29-1,13,medium-sized,.,TGCAGCGTTGGCCAGGGCCAGAATCAGCCCCAGCATTTT,CSVGQGQNQPQHF
TRBJ2-2,TRBV28,12,few,.,TGTGCCAGCAGTTTTAGCCCTGGGGAGCTGTTTTTT,CASSFSPGELFF